The T cell receptor (beta chain) under discussion was sequenced for a study of blood T cells in healthy people across ages. The authors ran a second PCR of roughly 6 to 12 cycles using a sample-barcoded 5' primer and a J-beta primer mix. TCRdb passed the 5' RACE reads through MiXCR, listing each CDR3 protein once. The profile shows 550,000 to 750,000 distinct CDR3 sequences, roughly 21% of them singletons. The CDR3 covers 14 residues. Germline-derived CDR1 and CDR2 are SEHNR and FQNEAQ (reference sequence). V lost 5 bases, J lost 0 bases, and 10 bases lay in between. The study, taken as a whole, reports: TCR beta diversity tracked closely with naive T cell percentage. It was not known whether donors were CMV positive (a possible confounder of expanded clonotype changes).

With respect to this clonotype: Antigen: not known.

The sequence was obtained from a man aged 70 or older in good health. The sample consisted of blood. The V and J genes are TRBV7-9 and TRBJ2-5; D not certain. The DNA of the CDR3 is TGTGCCAGCAGCCCAGACGTCCACCAAGAGACCCAGTACTTC. Translating it yields CASSPDVHQETQYF.